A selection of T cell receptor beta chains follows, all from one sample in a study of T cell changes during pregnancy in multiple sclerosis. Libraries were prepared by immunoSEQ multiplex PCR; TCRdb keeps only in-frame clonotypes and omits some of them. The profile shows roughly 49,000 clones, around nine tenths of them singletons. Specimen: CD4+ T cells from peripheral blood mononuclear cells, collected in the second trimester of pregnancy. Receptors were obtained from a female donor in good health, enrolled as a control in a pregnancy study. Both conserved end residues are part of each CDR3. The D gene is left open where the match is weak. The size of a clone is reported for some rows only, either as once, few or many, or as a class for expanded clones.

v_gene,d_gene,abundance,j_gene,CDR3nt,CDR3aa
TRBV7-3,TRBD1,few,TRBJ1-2,TGTGCCAGCAGCTTCGAACAGGGGTATGGCTACACCTTC,CASSFEQGYGYTF
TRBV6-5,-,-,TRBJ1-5,TGTGCCAGCAGCAGTACTCAGGGGTTGAGGCAGCCCCAGCATTTT,CASSSTQGLRQPQHF
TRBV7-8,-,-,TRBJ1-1,TGTGCCAGCTTAAACACGGGTACTGAAGCTTTCTTT,CASLNTGTEAFF
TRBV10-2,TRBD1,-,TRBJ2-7,TGCGCCAGCATGAGAGGGACAGGGCCCTACGAGCAGTACTTC,CASMRGTGPYEQYF
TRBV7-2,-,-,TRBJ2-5,TGTGCCAGCAGAAACGGGGGTCAAGAGACCCAGTACTTC,CASRNGGQETQYF
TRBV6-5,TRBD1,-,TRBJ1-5,TGTGCCAGCAGTTTGGCAGGGGGCGAGGATCAGCCCCAGCATTTT,CASSLAGGEDQPQHF
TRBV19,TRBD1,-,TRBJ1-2,TGTGCCAGTACTGAGGACAGGGGGACGAACTATGGCTACACCTTC,CASTEDRGTNYGYTF
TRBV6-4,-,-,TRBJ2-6,TGTGCCAGCAGCCCCACAGGGACCCGCTCTGGGGCCAACGTCCTGACTTTC,CASSPTGTRSGANVLTF
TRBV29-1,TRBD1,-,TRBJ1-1,TGCAGCGGAAGACAGGGGTGGAACACTGAAGCTTTCTTT,CSGRQGWNTEAFF
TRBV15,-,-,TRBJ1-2,TGTGCCACCAGCGCACGGGGCGCGGGGAACTATGGCTACACCTTC,CATSARGAGNYGYTF
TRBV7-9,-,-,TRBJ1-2,TGTGCCAGCACCCCGTCGGGGGGCCGGGATGGCTACACCTTC,CASTPSGGRDGYTF
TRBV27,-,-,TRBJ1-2,TGTGCCAGCAGTTTCTGGGGGGAATCTAGGAACTATGGCTACACCTTC,CASSFWGESRNYGYTF
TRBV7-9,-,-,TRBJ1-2,TGTGCCAGCAGCTTAGCCTTACGGGACATCGAGTATGGCTACACCTTC,CASSLALRDIEYGYTF
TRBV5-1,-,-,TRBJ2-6,TGCGCCAGCAGCTTGGGAAGCTCGATCTCTGGGGCCAACGTCCTGACTTTC,CASSLGSSISGANVLTF
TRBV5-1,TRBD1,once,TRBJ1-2,TGCGCCAGCAGCTTGTCAGCAGGGGGGAACTATGGCTACACCTTC,CASSLSAGGNYGYTF
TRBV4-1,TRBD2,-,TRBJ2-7,TGCGCCAGCAGCCAACCCACTAGCGGGGGGGCCTACGAGCAGTACTTC,CASSQPTSGGAYEQYF
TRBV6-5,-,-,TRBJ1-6,TGTGCCAGCAGGTCAGGACAGCTTAATTCACCCCTCCACTTT,CASRSGQLNSPLHF
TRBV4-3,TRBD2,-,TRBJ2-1,TGCGCCAGCAGCCAAGATCTCCACAGGACTAGCGGCAACAATGAGCAGTTCTTC,CASSQDLHRTSGNNEQFF
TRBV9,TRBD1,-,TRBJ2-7,TGTGCCAGCAGCGTAGACGACAGGGGCGAGCAGTACTTC,CASSVDDRGEQYF
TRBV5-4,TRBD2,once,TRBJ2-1,TGTGCCAGCAGCGCACTAGCGGGGGGGGACAATGAGCAGTTCTTC,CASSALAGGDNEQFF
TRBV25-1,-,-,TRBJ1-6,TGTGCCAGCAGTGAATCGGGGGGAGGTAGGCATCGGTCAACCCTCCACTTT,CASSESGGGRHRSTLHF
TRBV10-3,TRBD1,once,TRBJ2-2,TGTGCCATCAGGGGACAGGGAGGTATCACCGGGGAGCTGTTTTTT,CAIRGQGGITGELFF
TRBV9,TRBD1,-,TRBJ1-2,TGTGCCAGCAGCGTACGAGGGGGCGAGGACTATGGCTACACCTTC,CASSVRGGEDYGYTF
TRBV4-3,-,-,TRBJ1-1,TGCGCCAGCAGCCAAGATACCGGGATCACTGAAGCTTTCTTT,CASSQDTGITEAFF
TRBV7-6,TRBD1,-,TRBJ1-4,TGTGCCAGCAGCTCAGCTGACAGGGCTAATGAAAAACTGTTTTTT,CASSSADRANEKLFF
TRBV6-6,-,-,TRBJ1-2,TGTGCCAGCAGTACCGGAGCTAACTATGGCTACACCTTC,CASSTGANYGYTF
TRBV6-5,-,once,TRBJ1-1,TGTGCCAGCAGTTATCGGACAGATAACACTGAAGCTTTCTTT,CASSYRTDNTEAFF
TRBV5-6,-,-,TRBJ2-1,TGTGCCAGCAGCTTGGGGCAGGTGAGATACAATGAGCAGTTCTTC,CASSLGQVRYNEQFF
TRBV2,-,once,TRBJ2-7,TGTGCCAGCAGTCTTGACAGGATTACCTACGAGCAGTACTTC,CASSLDRITYEQYF
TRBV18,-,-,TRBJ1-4,TGTGCCAGCTCGGGAGACAGGCGCGAAAAACTGTTTTTT,CASSGDRREKLFF
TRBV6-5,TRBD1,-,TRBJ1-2,TGTGCCAGCAGTTATAGGACAGGGGGTGGCTACACCTTC,CASSYRTGGGYTF
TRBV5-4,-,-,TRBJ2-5,TGTGCCAGCAGCTTTACGACGGGGGACCAAGAGACCCAGTACTTC,CASSFTTGDQETQYF
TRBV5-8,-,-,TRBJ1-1,TGTGCCAGCAGCTTGCGGTCGTTTTCCTTTATGAACACTGAAGCTTTCTTT,CASSLRSFSFMNTEAFF
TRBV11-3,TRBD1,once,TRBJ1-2,TGTGCCAGCAGCTTAGGGGGGACAGGCGTTAACTATGGCTACACCTTC,CASSLGGTGVNYGYTF
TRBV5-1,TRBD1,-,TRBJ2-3,TGCGCCAGCAGCTCGACAGGGGAGGCAGTGGATACGCAGTATTTT,CASSSTGEAVDTQYF
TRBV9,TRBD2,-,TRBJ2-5,TGTGCCAGCAGCCCCCAAGGGCTAGCGGGGGGGCGGGAGACCCAGTACTTC,CASSPQGLAGGRETQYF
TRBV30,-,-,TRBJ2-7,TGTGCCTGGAGAGAAAGAGGAACCTACGAGCAGTACTTC,CAWRERGTYEQYF
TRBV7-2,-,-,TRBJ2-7,TGTGCCAGCAGCTTAGCTCAGTATTATAGCGGCTACGAGCAGTACTTC,CASSLAQYYSGYEQYF
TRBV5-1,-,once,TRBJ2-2,TGCGCCAGCAGCTCCGCCGGGTCCCGAGTCACCGGGGAGCTGTTTTTT,CASSSAGSRVTGELFF
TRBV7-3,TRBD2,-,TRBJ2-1,TGTGCCAGCAGCTTAAAGTCTAGCGGGGCCGTCAAGTCGAAATACAATGAGCAGTTCTTC,CASSLKSSGAVKSKYNEQFF